Detailed here is one T cell receptor (beta chain). The antigen remains unidentified. Primers included in the PCR were 60 Vbeta and 13 Jbeta primers. The assay was immunoSEQ multiplex PCR, and TCRdb's table has in-frame clones only and misses some. This table has 150,000 to 200,000 clones, 80% appearing once. It was healthy bone marrow donors who served as donors. This record belongs to a study of cytomegalovirus exposure and HLA in healthy donors. Study findings and constraints: TRBV6-2, TRBV6-3 and other indistinguishable V segments were excluded.

This CDR3 has 15 residues. The V gene's germline CDR1 is MNHEY and CDR2 SMNVEV (reference sequence). V dropped 1 base and J dropped 11 bases, with 20 bases sitting between them. The sample comprised PBMCs. V and J are TRBV27 and TRBJ1-2; D uncertain. The sequence derives from a woman between 45 and 60 years old in good health and CMV-seronegative. CDR3 loop: CASSLYQVSSPVYTF. Written as DNA, the CDR3 is TGTGCCAGCAGTTTATACCAGGTGTCGAGCCCCGTTTACACCTTC.